The entry that follows covers one T cell receptor (beta chain) sequence. Its specificity is unknown. The source of the sample is a study of shared clonotypes between healthy human individuals. Turning to the study itself: With ages of 18 to 49, the donors were two women and three men. A donor's plate count was three for CD4 naive and three for CD4 memory; CD8 naive had two and CD8 memory one. Findings and limits, study-wide: Naive subsets generally exceeded memory subsets in estimated richness.

There are 15 residues in the CDR3. Germline V gene sequence: CDR1 SGHNT, CDR2 YENEEA. The J segment lost 7 bases and the V segment lost 1 base, leaving 4 bases of the junction unmatched. Several immunoSEQ plates held equal portions of the genomic DNA taken from each subset. The data were produced by immunoSEQ multiplex PCR, yet TCRdb's version contains in-frame clones alone and is incomplete. This sample carries roughly 1,000,000 clones, roughly 74% of them seen once, and the ten largest clones take 0.5% to 0.65%. The sequenced sample was memory CD4+ T cells from PBMCs. Subset of the sample: CD45RA-negative fraction. The sequence was collected from a man younger than 35 in good health. Some clones in this sample may be carry-over from other donors' samples. The V and J genes are TRBV11-3 and TRBJ2-1, with 10 bases that match TRBD1. CDR3 sequence reads: CASSLAGTGANEQFF. CDR3 sequence (DNA): TGTGCCAGCAGCTTAGCGGGGACAGGGGCGAATGAGCAGTTCTTC.